The table lists the clone carrying this T cell receptor beta chain with a few counts. The antigen is unknown. Expressed TCRB transcripts were sequenced after all isolated RNA was converted to cDNA. Method: immunoSEQ multiplex PCR; TCRdb's copy keeps in-frame clones and lacks some. The sample includes nearly 350,000 clones, less than 9.5% of them seen just once. The data derive from a study of beta chain features in type 1 diabetes. General study points: Patients showed naive, central memory and Treg TCRB repertoires that appeared more similar than those of healthy donors.

The CDR3 is 17 residues long. Trimming cost V 0 bases and J 15 bases; bases outside gene matches: 18. Germline values: CDR1 SGHNT, CDR2 YYREEE (reference sequence). The sample comprised central memory CD4+ T cells from blood. The V gene is TRBV5-4, the J gene TRBJ2-1; 10 bases are a match to TRBD2. This sequence originates from a woman between 18 and 30 years old in good health. CDR3 residues: CASSLGGIASGRAERFF. CDR3 nucleotides: TGTGCCAGCAGCTTGGGGGGAATTGCAAGCGGGAGGGCCGAGAGGTTCTTC.